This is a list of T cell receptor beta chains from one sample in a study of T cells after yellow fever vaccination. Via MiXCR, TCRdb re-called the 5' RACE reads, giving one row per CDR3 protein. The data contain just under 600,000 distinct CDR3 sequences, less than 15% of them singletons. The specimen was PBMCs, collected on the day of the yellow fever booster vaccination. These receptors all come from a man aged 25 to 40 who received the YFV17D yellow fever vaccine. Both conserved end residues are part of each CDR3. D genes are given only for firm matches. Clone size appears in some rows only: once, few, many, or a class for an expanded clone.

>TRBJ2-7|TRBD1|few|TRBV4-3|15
CASSQDRQGAREQYF
TGCGCCAGCAGCCAAGATAGGCAGGGGGCCAGGGAGCAGTACTTC
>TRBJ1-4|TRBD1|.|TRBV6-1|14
CASSEDRVNEKLFF
TGTGCCAGCAGCGAGGACAGGGTTAATGAAAAACTGTTTTTT
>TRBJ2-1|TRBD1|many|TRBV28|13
CASSWDSYNEQFF
TGTGCCAGCAGTTGGGACAGTTACAATGAGCAGTTCTTC
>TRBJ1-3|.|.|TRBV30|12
CAERGSGNTIYF
TGTGCCGAGAGGGGATCTGGAAACACCATATATTTT
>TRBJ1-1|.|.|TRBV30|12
CAWRALEREAFF
TGTGCCTGGAGAGCCTTGGAACGTGAAGCTTTCTTT
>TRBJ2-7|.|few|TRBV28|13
CASGVGGVMEQYF
TGTGCCAGCGGCGTCGGCGGGGTGATGGAGCAGTACTTC
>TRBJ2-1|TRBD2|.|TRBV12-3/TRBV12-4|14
CASSTSGSLNEQFF
TGTGCCAGCAGTACTAGCGGGAGTCTGAATGAGCAGTTCTTC
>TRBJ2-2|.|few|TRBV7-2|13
CASSFGGFGELFF
TGTGCCAGCAGCTTTGGGGGATTCGGGGAGCTGTTTTTT
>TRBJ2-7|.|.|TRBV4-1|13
CASSQGGGYEQYF
TGCGCCAGCAGCCAAGGAGGGGGCTACGAGCAGTACTTC
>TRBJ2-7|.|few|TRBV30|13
CAWAGDRTYEQYF
TGTGCCTGGGCAGGGGACCGTACCTACGAGCAGTACTTC
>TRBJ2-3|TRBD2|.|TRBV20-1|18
CSAPPLAGESPLTDTQYF
TGCAGTGCACCACCGCTAGCGGGAGAAAGTCCTCTCACAGATACGCAGTATTTT
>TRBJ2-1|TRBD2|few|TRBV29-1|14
CSVALSGRASEQFF
TGCAGCGTTGCCTTAAGCGGGAGGGCTTCTGAGCAGTTCTTC
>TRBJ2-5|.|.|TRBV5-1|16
CASTLNAAGQTETQYF
TGCGCCAGCACCTTGAACGCAGCGGGCCAGACGGAGACCCAGTACTTC
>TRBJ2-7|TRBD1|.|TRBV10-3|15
CAINMRGLKSYEQYF
TGTGCCATCAACATGAGGGGGCTCAAGTCCTACGAGCAGTACTTC
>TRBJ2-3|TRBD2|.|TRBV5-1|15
CASSPGLAPSDTQYF
TGCGCCAGCAGCCCGGGACTAGCGCCATCGGATACGCAGTATTTT
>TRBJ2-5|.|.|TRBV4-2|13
CASSKGLSQTQYF
TGTGCCAGCAGCAAGGGACTTAGCCAGACCCAGTACTTC
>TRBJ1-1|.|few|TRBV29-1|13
CSVSWFGDTEAFF
TGCAGCGTTAGTTGGTTTGGGGACACTGAAGCTTTCTTT
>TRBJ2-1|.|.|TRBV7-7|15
CASSPEAGAYNEQFF
TGTGCTAGCAGCCCAGAGGCAGGGGCCTACAATGAGCAGTTCTTC
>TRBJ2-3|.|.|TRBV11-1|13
CASKEGSTDTQYF
TGTGCCAGCAAGGAGGGGAGCACAGATACGCAGTATTTT
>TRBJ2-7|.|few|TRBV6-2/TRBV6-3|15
CASSYTFQSSYEQYF
TGTGCCAGCAGTTACACCTTTCAAAGCTCCTACGAGCAGTACTTC
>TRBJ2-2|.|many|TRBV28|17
CASSLIGPDFRSGELFF
TGTGCCAGCAGCCTTATCGGTCCGGACTTTAGAAGCGGGGAGCTGTTTTTT
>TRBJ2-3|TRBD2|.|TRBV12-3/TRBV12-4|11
CATAGADTQYF
TGTGCCACCGCGGGGGCAGATACGCAGTATTTT
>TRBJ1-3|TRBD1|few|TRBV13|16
CASSITGGFGGNTIYF
TGTGCCAGCAGCATCACAGGGGGCTTTGGAGGAAACACCATATATTTT
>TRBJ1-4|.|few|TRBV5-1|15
CASSTDGATNEKLFF
TGCGCCAGCAGCACGGACGGGGCAACTAATGAAAAACTGTTTTTT
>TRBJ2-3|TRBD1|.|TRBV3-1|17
CASSQHLPGQGTDTQYF
TGTGCCAGCAGCCAACACCTCCCGGGACAGGGAACAGATACGCAGTATTTT
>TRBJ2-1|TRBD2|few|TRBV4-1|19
CASSQDVTAGKSRYNEQFF
TGCGCCAGCAGCCAAGATGTCACAGCGGGAAAATCACGTTACAATGAGCAGTTCTTC
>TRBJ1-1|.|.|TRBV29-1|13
CSASGTVGTEAFF
TGCAGCGCCTCCGGGACGGTTGGTACTGAAGCTTTCTTT
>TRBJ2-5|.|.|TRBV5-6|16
CASSLLGDIFQETQYF
TGTGCCAGCAGCTTGTTGGGGGATATATTCCAAGAGACCCAGTACTTC
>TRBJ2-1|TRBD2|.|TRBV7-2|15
CASSTASGSYNEQFF
TGTGCCAGCAGCACCGCTAGCGGGAGCTACAATGAGCAGTTCTTC
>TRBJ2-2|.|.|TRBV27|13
CASIPRGTGELFF
TGTGCCAGCATCCCCAGGGGCACCGGGGAGCTGTTTTTT
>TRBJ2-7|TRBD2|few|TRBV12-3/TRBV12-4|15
CASSRTSAGSYEQYF
TGTGCCAGCAGTCGGACTAGCGCGGGATCCTACGAGCAGTACTTC
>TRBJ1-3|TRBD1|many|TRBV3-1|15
CASSQTGGGGNTIYF
TGTGCCAGCAGCCAAACAGGGGGAGGTGGAAACACCATATATTTT
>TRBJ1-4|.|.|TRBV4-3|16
CASSQGSHGTNEKLFF
TGCGCCAGCAGCCAAGGGTCTCACGGGACTAATGAAAAACTGTTTTTT
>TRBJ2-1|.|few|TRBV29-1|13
CSVGGARGGEQFF
TGCAGCGTTGGAGGGGCTAGGGGGGGTGAGCAGTTCTTC
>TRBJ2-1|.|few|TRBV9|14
CASSVEVGLNEQFF
TGTGCCAGCAGCGTAGAGGTAGGGCTCAATGAGCAGTTCTTC
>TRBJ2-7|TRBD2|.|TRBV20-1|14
CSASRREGPYEQYF
TGCAGTGCTAGTCGGCGGGAGGGCCCCTACGAGCAGTACTTC
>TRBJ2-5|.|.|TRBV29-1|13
CSVWGTTGETQYF
TGCAGCGTTTGGGGGACAACCGGAGAGACCCAGTACTTC
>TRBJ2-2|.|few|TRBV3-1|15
CASSQWATNTGELFF
TGTGCCAGCAGCCAATGGGCCACGAACACCGGGGAGCTGTTTTTT
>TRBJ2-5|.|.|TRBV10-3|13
CAITGAIEETQYF
TGTGCCATCACGGGGGCCATCGAGGAGACCCAGTACTTC
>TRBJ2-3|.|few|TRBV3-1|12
CASSQDRGRPYF
TGTGCCAGCAGCCAAGATCGCGGTCGACCGTATTTT
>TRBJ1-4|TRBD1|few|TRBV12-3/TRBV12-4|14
CASSPSGQGNSLFF
TGTGCCAGCAGCCCCTCGGGACAGGGGAATTCTTTGTTTTTT
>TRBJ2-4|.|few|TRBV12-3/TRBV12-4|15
CASSLADMAVNIQYF
TGTGCCAGCAGTTTAGCGGATATGGCGGTGAACATTCAGTACTTC
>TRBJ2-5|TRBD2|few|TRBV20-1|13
CSAGLAGAETQYF
TGCAGTGCCGGACTAGCGGGAGCCGAGACCCAGTACTTC
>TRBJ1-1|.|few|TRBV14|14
CASSQGLGNTEAFF
TGTGCCAGCAGCCAAGGCCTGGGGAACACTGAAGCTTTCTTT
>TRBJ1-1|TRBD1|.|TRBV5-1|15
CASRREGQGASEAFF
TGCGCCAGCAGGAGGGAGGGACAGGGGGCCTCTGAAGCTTTCTTT